The 5 T cell receptor beta chains below all came from one sample that was sequenced in a study of vaccination effects on CD4 cells after COVID-19. Their recognized antigens are unknown. Repertoires were generated with immunoSEQ multiplex PCR, while TCRdb's copy carries only in-frame clones and drops some. There are around 83,000 clones in the sample; around 76% occur only once, and about 1.7% lies in the top ten. With the ViraFEST assay, the study expanded antigen-specific CD4+ T cells using viral peptide pools, then sequenced them. Researchers isolated CD4+ T cells once ten to eleven days of culture had elapsed. The material was CD4+ T cells from PBMCs cultured with HCoV-229E spike peptides, obtained before COVID-19 vaccination. The receptors were gathered from a human donor who received a COVID-19 vaccine.

The J gene is TRBJ1-1, the V gene TRBV3-1 (or the pseudogene TRBV3-2); D gene ambiguous. The V gene's germline CDR1 is LGHDT and CDR2 YNNKEL (reference sequence). Trimming stripped 8 bases from V and 5 bases from J, with 12 bases between. The length of the CDR3 is 12 residues. The CDR3, as DNA: TGTGCCAGCCGACGGGTGGGGACTGAAGCTTTCTTT. It is translated as CASRRVGTEAFF.

The chain employs TRBV6-5 and TRBJ1-1; no clear D. This CDR3 is 14 amino acids long. V lost 5 bases and J lost 5, with 15 bases in between. CDR1 MNHEY and CDR2 SVGAGI come from the germline V gene. CDR3 protein: CASSRGPSWTEAFF. Here the CDR3 DNA reads TGTGCCAGCAGTCGAGGTCCATCTTGGACTGAAGCTTTCTTT.

The chain recombines TRBV2 with TRBJ2-1; D tentatively fits TRBD1 or TRBD2 (7 bases each). Germline V gene data show CDR1 as SNHLY and CDR2 as FYNNEI. The CDR3 contains 16 residues. Trimming took 4 bases from V and 7 from J, leaving 20 bases between them. The CDR3 DNA reads TGTGCCAGCAGTGGACCCGCCAGGGGGGGCAAGAATGAGCAGTTCTTC. Translated, it gives CASSGPARGGKNEQFF.

The rearrangement links TRBV27 to TRBJ2-5; D call uncertain. The V gene's germline CDR1 is MNHEY and CDR2 SMNVEV (reference sequence). Trimming removed 4 bases from V and 2 bases from J, with 11 bases in between. CDR3 length: 14 amino acids. In DNA form, the CDR3 reads TGTGCCAGCAGTTACTCGGGCAGACAAGAGACCCAGTACTTC. Its translation: CASSYSGRQETQYF.

The V and J genes are TRBV6-6 and TRBJ2-5; 9 bases line up with TRBD2. The germline gives CDR1 MNHNY, CDR2 SVGAGI (reference sequence). Trimming took 9 bases from V and 9 from J; bases not matched to a gene: 8. The CDR3 totals 12 residues. DNA of the CDR3: TGTGCCAGTCGACTAGCGGATGGGCCCCAGTACTTC. Residues: CASRLADGPQYF.